This TCR beta chain came from a study of OX40 agonist ivuxolimab in advanced cancers. Study-wide results and caveats: The expanded peripheral T cells' antigen specificity was not determined. Expanded clones belonging to CD8+ T cells outnumbered, on average, those of CD4+.

Enrollment shut out patients with autoimmune disease history or systemic immunosuppression. The CDR3 extends over 14 amino acids. Germline V gene sequence: CDR1 LNHDA, CDR2 SQIVND (reference sequence). V lost 6 bases and J lost 4, with 15 bases in between. To note about this clone: Antigen: not known.

Using immunoSEQ multiplex PCR, the repertoire was profiled, and TCRdb retains in-frame clones only, with some absent. The sample has tens of thousands of clones, 80% seen once. The sequence came from an adult with an advanced solid tumor such as melanoma, head and neck, liver or kidney cancer. Material: CD4+ or CD8+ T cells sorted from blood, obtained in a trial of the OX40 agonist ivuxolimab. The chain uses TRBV19 and TRBJ1-1, with D possibly being TRBD1 (6 bases). CDR3 coding DNA: TGTGCCAGTAGACCAGGACAGTTTTTCACTGAAGCTTTCTTT. Translated, it gives CASRPGQFFTEAFF.